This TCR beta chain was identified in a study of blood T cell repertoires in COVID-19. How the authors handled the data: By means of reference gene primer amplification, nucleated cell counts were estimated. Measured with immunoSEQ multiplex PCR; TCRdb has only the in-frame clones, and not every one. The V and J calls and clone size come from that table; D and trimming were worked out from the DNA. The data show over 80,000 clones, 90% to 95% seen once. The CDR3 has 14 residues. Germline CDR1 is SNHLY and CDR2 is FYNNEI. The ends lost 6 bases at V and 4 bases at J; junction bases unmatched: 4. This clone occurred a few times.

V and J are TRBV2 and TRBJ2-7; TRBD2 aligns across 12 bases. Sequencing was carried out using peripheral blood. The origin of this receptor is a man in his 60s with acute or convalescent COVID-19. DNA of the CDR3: TGTGCCAGCAGGACTAGCGGGAGTACGTACGAGCAGTACTTC. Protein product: CASRTSGSTYEQYF.